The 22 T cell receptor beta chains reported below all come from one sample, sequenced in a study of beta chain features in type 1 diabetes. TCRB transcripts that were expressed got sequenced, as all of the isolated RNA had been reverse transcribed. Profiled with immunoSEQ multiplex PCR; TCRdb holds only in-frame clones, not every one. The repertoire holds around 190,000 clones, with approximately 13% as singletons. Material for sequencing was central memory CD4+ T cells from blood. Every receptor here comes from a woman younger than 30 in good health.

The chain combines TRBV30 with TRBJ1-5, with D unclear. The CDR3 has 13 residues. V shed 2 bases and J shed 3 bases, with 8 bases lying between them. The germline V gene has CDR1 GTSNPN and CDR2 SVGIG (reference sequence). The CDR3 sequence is CAWSYRHNQPQHF. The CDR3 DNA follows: TGTGCCTGGAGTTATAGACACAATCAGCCCCAGCATTTT.

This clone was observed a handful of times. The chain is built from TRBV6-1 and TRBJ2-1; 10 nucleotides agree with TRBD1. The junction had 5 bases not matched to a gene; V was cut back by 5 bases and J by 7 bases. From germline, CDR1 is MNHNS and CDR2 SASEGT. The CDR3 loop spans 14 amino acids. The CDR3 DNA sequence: TGTGCCAGCAGTAACCGGGACAGGGGTAATGAGCAGTTCTTC. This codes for CASSNRDRGNEQFF.

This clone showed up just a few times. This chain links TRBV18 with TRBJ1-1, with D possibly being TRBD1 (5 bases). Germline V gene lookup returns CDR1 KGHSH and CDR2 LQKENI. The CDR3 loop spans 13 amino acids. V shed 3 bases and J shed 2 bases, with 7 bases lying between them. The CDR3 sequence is CASSPWGNTEAFF. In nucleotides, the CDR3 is TGTGCCAGCTCACCTTGGGGCAACACTGAAGCTTTCTTT.

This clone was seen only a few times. The DNA of the CDR3 is TGTGCCAGCAGCCGCTCGACTAGCGGATCAGGGAATGAGCAGTTCTTC. It translates to CASSRSTSGSGNEQFF. This rearrangement joins TRBV7-3 to TRBJ2-1; 9 bases match TRBD2. The V segment lost 5 bases and the J segment 7 bases; nucleotides outside the gene matches: 12. The CDR3 runs to 16 residues. CDR1 is SGHTA and CDR2 is FQGTGA in the germline V gene.

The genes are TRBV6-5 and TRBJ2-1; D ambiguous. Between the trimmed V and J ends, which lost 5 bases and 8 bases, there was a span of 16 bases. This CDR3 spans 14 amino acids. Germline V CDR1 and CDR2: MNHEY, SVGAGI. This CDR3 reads CASSRLLEVDEQFF. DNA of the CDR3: TGTGCCAGCAGTCGCTTACTTGAAGTGGATGAGCAGTTCTTC.

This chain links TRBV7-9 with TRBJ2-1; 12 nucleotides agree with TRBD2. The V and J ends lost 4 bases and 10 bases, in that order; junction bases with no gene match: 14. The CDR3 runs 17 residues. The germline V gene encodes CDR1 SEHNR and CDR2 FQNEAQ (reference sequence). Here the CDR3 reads CASSSSPGLAGVGEQFF. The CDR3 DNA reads TGTGCCAGCAGCTCGAGCCCGGGACTAGCGGGCGTGGGGGAGCAGTTCTTC.

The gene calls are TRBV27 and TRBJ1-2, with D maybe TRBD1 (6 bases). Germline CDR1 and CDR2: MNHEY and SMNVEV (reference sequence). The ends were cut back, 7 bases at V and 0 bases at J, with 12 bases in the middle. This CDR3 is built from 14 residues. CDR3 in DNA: TGTGCCAGCAAAACACAGGGAACTAACTATGGCTACACCTTC. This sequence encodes CASKTQGTNYGYTF.

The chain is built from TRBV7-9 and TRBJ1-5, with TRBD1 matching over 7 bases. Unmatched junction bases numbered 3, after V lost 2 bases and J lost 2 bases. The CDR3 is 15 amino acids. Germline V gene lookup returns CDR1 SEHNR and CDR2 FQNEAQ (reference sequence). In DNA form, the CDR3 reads TGTGCCAGCAGCTTACTAGGACAGGGCAATCAGCCCCAGCATTTT. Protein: CASSLLGQGNQPQHF.

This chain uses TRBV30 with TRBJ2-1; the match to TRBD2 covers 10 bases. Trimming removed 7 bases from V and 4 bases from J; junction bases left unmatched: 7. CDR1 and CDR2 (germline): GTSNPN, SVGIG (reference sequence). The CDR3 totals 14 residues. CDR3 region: CAYPGLAEYNEQFF. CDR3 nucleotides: TGTGCCTACCCCGGACTAGCGGAGTACAATGAGCAGTTCTTC.

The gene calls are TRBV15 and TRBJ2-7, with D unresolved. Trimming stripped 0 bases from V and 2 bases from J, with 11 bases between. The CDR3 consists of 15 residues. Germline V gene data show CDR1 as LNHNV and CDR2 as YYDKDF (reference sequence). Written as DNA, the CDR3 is TGTGCCACCAGCAGAGATGTAGCAGCAACCTACGAGCAGTACTTC. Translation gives CATSRDVAATYEQYF.

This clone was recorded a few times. Here the CDR3 reads CASSRDYNQPQHF. CDR3 in DNA: TGTGCCAGCAGTCGCGATTACAATCAGCCCCAGCATTTT. V gene TRBV6-5 combines with J gene TRBJ1-5; no definite D call. Germline V gene sequence: CDR1 MNHEY, CDR2 SVGAGI. The CDR3 runs to 13 residues. Trimming removed 5 bases at V and 3 bases at J, with 8 bases between.

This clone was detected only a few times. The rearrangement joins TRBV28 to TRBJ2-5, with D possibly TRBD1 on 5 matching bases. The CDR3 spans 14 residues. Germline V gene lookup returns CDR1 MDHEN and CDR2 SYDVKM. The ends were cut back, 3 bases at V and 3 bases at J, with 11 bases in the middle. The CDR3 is CASSFPQGKETQYF. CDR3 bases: TGTGCCAGCAGTTTTCCCCAGGGTAAAGAGACCCAGTACTTC.

The CDR3 protein is CSVLKALNTEAFF. CDR3 in DNA: TGCAGCGTGCTCAAAGCCCTGAACACTGAAGCTTTCTTT. The chain links TRBV29-1 to TRBJ1-1, with D unresolved. Looked up from germline, CDR1 is SQVTM and CDR2 is ANQGSEA. The CDR3 sequence is 13 residues long. Trimming removed 6 bases at V and 0 bases at J, with 11 bases between.

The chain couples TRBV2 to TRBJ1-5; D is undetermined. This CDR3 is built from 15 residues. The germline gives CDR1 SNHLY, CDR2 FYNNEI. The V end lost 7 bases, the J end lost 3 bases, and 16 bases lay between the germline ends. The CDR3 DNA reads TGTGCCAGCACGGCGGGAAAAGGCTACAATCAGCCCCAGCATTTT. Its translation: CASTAGKGYNQPQHF.

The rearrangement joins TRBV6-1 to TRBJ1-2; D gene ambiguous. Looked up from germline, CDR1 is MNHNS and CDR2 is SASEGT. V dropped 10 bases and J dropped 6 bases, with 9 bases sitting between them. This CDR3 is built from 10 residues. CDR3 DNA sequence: TGTGCCACCGCGGAGAATGGCTACACCTTC. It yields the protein CATAENGYTF.

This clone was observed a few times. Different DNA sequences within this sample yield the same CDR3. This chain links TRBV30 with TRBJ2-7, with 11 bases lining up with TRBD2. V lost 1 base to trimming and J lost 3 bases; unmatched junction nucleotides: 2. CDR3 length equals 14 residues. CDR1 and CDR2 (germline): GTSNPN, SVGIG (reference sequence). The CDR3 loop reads CAWSAGLAGYEQYF. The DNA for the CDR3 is TGTGCCTGGAGTGCTGGACTAGCGGGCTACGAGCAGTACTTC.

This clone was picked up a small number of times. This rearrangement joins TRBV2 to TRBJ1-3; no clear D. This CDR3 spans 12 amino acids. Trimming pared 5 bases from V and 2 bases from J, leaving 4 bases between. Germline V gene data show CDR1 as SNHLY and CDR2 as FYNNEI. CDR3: CASSTTGNTIYF. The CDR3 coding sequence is TGTGCCAGCAGTACTACTGGAAACACCATATATTTT.

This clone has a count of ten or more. This chain's CDR3 is CSATRLAGKETQYF. For the CDR3, the DNA is TGCAGCGCGACCAGACTAGCGGGGAAGGAGACCCAGTACTTC. The chain employs TRBV29-1 and TRBJ2-5; 11 nucleotides align to TRBD2. Germline V gene sequence: CDR1 SQVTM, CDR2 ANQGSEA. This CDR3 has 14 amino acids. J gave up 5 bases and V 7 bases, and 9 bases lay outside the gene matches.

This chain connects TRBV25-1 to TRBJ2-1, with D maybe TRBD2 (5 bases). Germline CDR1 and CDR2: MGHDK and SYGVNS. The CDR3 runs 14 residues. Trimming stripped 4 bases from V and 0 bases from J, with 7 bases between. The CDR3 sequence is CASSVGSSYNEQFF. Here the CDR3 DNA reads TGTGCCAGCAGTGTTGGGAGCTCCTACAATGAGCAGTTCTTC.

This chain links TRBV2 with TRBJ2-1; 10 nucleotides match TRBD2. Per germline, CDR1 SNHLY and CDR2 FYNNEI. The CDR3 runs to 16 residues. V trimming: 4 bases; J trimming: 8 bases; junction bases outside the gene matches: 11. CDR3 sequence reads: CASSGTLAGRSDEQFF. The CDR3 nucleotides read TGTGCCAGCAGTGGTACACTAGCGGGAAGATCGGATGAGCAGTTCTTC.

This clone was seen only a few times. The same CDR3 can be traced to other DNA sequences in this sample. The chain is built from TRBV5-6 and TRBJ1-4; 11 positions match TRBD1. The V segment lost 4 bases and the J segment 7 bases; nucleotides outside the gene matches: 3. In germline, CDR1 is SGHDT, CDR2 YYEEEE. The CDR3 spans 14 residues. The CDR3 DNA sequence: TGTGCCAGCAGCGTGGACAGGGGGCGTGAAAAACTGTTTTTT. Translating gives CASSVDRGREKLFF. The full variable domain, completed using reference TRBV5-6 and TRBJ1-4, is DAGVTQSPTHLIKTRGQQVTLRCSPKSGHDTVSWYQQALGQGPQFIFQYYEEEERQRGNFPDRFSGHQFPNYSSELNVNALLLGDSALYLCASSVDRGREKLFFGSGTQLSVL.

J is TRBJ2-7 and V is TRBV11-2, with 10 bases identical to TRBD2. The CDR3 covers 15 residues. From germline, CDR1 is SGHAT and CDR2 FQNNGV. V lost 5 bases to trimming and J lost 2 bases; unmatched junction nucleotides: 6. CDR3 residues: CASSPGTSVTYEQYF. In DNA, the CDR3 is TGTGCCAGCAGCCCCGGGACTAGCGTTACCTACGAGCAGTACTTC.